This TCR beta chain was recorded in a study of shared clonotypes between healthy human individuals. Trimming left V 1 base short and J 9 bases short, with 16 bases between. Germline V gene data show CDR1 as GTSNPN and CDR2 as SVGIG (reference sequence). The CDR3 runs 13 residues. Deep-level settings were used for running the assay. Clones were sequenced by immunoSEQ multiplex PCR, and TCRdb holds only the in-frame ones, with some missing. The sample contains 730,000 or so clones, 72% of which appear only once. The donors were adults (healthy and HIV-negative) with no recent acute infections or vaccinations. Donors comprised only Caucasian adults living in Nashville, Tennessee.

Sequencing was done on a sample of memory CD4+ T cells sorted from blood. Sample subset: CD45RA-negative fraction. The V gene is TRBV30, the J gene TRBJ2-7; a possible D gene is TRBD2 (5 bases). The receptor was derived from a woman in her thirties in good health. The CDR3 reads CAWSGGRRQVQYF. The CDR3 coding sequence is TGTGCCTGGAGTGGAGGGCGCCGTCAAGTGCAGTACTTC.